The sequence of this T cell receptor (beta chain) was determined in a study of long-term antiretroviral therapy in people with HIV. Study outcomes and limitations: Once patients were on ART, diversity went higher but still fell short of transplant donor controls. Clones expanded before ART dominated the repertoire at all time points.

The CDR3 spans 11 residues. CDR1 SGHDN and CDR2 FVKESK come from the germline V gene. Trimming stripped 4 bases from V and 9 bases from J, with 7 bases between. An immunoSEQ assay, version v3.0, was performed at survey level. Sequencing was designed to cover 40,000-50,000 T-cell genomes in each sample. The protocol was immunoSEQ multiplex PCR, while the TCRdb copy is restricted to in-frame clones and leaves out a portion. Of around 21,000 clones listed, 90% are singletons. Specimens carried about 0.85-10 million cryopreserved PBMC before DNA extraction. For this clone: Its antigen remains unknown.

The chain is built from TRBV14 and TRBJ2-1, with D perhaps TRBD2 (5 bases). The starting material was unsorted PBMCs, obtained 4.4 years before starting antiretroviral therapy. The clonotype was recovered from a woman aged 25-40 years with HIV. Written as DNA, the CDR3 is TGTGCCAGCAGCCGCCGGGGTGAGCAGTTCTTC. Its translation: CASSRRGEQFF. The whole variable domain, remainder taken from reference TRBV14 and TRBJ2-1, is EAGVTQFPSHSVIEKGQTVTLRCDPISGHDNLYWYRRVMGKEIKFLLHFVKESKQDESGMPNNRFLAERTGGTYSTLKVQPAELEDSGVYFCASSRRGEQFFGPGTRLTVL.